The present entry profiles one TCR beta chain with its context. Its antigen is undetermined. The assay was immunoSEQ multiplex PCR, and TCRdb's table has in-frame clones only and misses some. The table lists under 150,000 clones, roughly 90% of them singletons. The CDR3 length is 16 residues. V shed 5 bases and J 6 bases; nucleotides not matched to a gene: 15. Germline V CDR1 and CDR2: MDHEN, SYDVKM. This sample stems from a study of PD-1 blockade in mismatch repair-deficient tumors. About the study: Patients had about eleven mismatch repair-deficient cancer types and were previously treated and progressing.

TCRs were sequenced from a few patients responding to pembrolizumab. General study findings and limits: Rapid post-treatment expansion, then contraction, generally preceding radiologic response, marked tumor-resident clones.

The TCR sequence derives from an adult with mismatch repair-deficient cancer. The sequences come from peripheral blood, collected just under 74 weeks after starting pembrolizumab. The chain combines TRBV28 with TRBJ1-2; 7 bases are shared with TRBD1. This chain's CDR3 is CASSLSTRRTGHGYTF. The CDR3 bases are TGTGCCAGCAGTCTCTCAACCCGTCGGACAGGACATGGCTACACCTTC.